This record looks at one TCR beta chain sequence and its context. Its antigen is currently unknown. The germline CDR1 and CDR2 sequences are SQVTM and ANQGSEA. The CDR3 sequence is 13 residues long. The V segment lost 5 bases and the J segment 6 bases; nucleotides outside the gene matches: 5. This PCR relied on a set of 60 Vbeta primers and 13 Jbeta primers. Sequenced by immunoSEQ multiplex PCR; TCRdb stores in-frame clones only, minus some. The table lists about 150,000 clones, approximately 80% of them singletons. The source of the sample is a study of cytomegalovirus exposure and HLA in healthy donors. Regarding donors, all were healthy bone marrow donors. Study results and caveats: Analysis performed later found roughly 18,000 TCR beta sequences associated with HLA alleles at 0.05 false discovery rate.

The chain combines TRBV29-1 with TRBJ2-1, with TRBD1 identical over 9 bases. The sample consisted of PBMCs. This receptor was identified in a woman in her thirties or forties in good health and CMV-seronegative. CDR3 sequence reads: CSVRQGVGNEQFF. The CDR3 nucleotides are TGCAGCGTTCGACAGGGGGTTGGCAATGAGCAGTTCTTC.